This T cell receptor (beta chain) was identified in a study of blood T cell repertoires in COVID-19. The overall study: Donors in the United States, Italy and Spain gave samples during acute or convalescent COVID-19. PBMCs, B-cell-depleted T cells, or T cells were the source of the cDNA or gDNA that made up the material.

As handled by the study authors: Nucleated cell counts were estimated from reference gene primer amplification. The protocol was immunoSEQ multiplex PCR, while the TCRdb copy is restricted to in-frame clones and leaves out a portion. V and J calls plus clone size are reproduced from that table; the DNA served to infer D and trimming. The sample contains 150,000 to 200,000 clones, 70% to 90% of which appear only once. Germline V gene sequence: CDR1 MNHEY, CDR2 SVGAGI. This CDR3 is built from 11 residues. Trimming shortened V by 7 bases and J by 2 bases, and 5 bases separated the two germline ends. In the case of this clone: Other DNA sequences in this sample translate to the same CDR3.

The receptor was derived from a man in his sixties or seventies with active or convalescent COVID-19. The chain uses TRBV6-5 and TRBJ1-1; no definite D call. Sequences were obtained from peripheral blood. The CDR3, as DNA: TGTGCCAGCACAGGTAACACTGAAGCTTTCTTT. Protein: CASTGNTEAFF.